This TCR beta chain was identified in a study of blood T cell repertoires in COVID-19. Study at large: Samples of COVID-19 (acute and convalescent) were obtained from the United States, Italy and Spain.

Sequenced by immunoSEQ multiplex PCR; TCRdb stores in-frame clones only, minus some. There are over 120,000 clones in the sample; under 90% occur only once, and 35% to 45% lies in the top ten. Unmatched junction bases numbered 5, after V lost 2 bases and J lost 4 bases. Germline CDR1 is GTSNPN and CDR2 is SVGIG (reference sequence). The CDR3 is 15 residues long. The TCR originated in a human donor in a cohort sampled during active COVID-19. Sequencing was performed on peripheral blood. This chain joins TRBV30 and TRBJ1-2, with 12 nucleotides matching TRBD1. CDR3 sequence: CAWSQGQGAVYGYTF. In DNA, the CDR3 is TGTGCCTGGAGTCAGGGACAGGGGGCAGTCTATGGCTACACCTTC.